This T cell receptor beta chain appears in the sequencing data of a study of early stage breast cancer tumors (dated by TCRdb to 2015 to 2018). General notes on the study: Of the roughly 17 invasive breast tumors, approximately 11 were found to be estrogen receptor-positive, progesterone receptor-positive and HER2-negative. About 70% of the 12 ER+/PR+/HER2- tumors were invasive ductal carcinomas, while the other four were invasive lobular carcinomas. The average read coverage per sample was roughly 9.6-fold. A total of about 2,800,000 templates, representing almost 1,100,000 unique clonotypes, were detected across all samples.

Each sample was amplified as two independent genomic DNA replicates: about 0.47 ug for blood and approximately 1.4 ug for tumor or normal breast. TCRB sequencing of genomic DNA was carried out with the ImmunoSeq Intro kit according to the manufacturer's instructions. The multiplex PCR ran for 25 to 40 cycles using proprietary primers and spike-in control sequences for absolute quantification. Single-end 150-bp reads were used to sequence an 87-bp fragment covering the CDR3 and the flanking V and J genes. Seven samples, each with two replicates, were multiplexed per lane of an Illumina MiSeq using version 3.0 chemistry. On the authors' methods: The vendor's proprietary pipeline processed the raw data and merged both replicates into a single result for each sample. Productive rearrangements sharing the V-gene family, CDR3 amino acid sequence and J-gene segment were defined as clonotypes. Clonality was calculated as 1 minus the normalized Shannon entropy (Pielou evenness) of TCRB abundances. To estimate T cell density, the total number of templates was divided by the number of input cells, which was inferred from the amount of DNA input. Recon with default parameters was used to estimate total repertoire diversity and clonality. Tumor-enriched clonotypes were defined as having over 0.1% abundance in tumor and at least 32-fold higher abundance than in normal breast. TCRdb mirrors the immuneACCESS table, restricted to in-frame sequences. Some clones are absent from its copies; in checked studies, under half trace to an unresolved V gene, and the reason for the others is unknown. V, J and clone size are taken as reported in that table, and D and trimming were inferred from the DNA itself. The sample profile shows tens of thousands of clones; around 85% of them were found once. Clones ranked in the top ten supply 3% to 4.5% of the sample.

Looking up the germline V gene yields CDR1 MNHEY and CDR2 SVGAGI. Spanning cysteine to phenylalanine, the CDR3 consists of 14 amino acids. The DNA shown is the 42-base CDR3, in frame from base 1. The germline V end is reduced by 8 bases and the J end by 7 bases; junction bases left unmatched: 11. Summary of the overall study and its limitations: Compared with adjacent normal breast tissue, tumors had higher clonality and approximately 2.5-fold greater T cell density. Enriched TCRB sequences shared across patients were mostly commonly generated sequences, unlikely to play an important role in the tumor microenvironment. Repertoires from blood and normal breast were more alike than repertoires from blood and tumor, and in about 90% of the 16 patients, comparing each tissue with blood separated tumor from normal. Because the cohort was small, a breakdown by tumor subtype could not be done. Chain pairing and functional markers such as CD4, CD8 and FOXP3 were missed by bulk genomic DNA sequencing of unsorted cells.

A remark on this clone: The target of this receptor is not known. Per-base quality was not reported, and no clone a single base away is much larger than it.

The study profiled bulk TCR beta-chain repertoires in matched peripheral blood, tumor and adjacent normal breast tissue taken from about 15 patients with early-stage breast cancer. Before surgery, roughly 4.5-11 mL of whole blood was collected into EDTA tubes and then processed within 2 hours. Peripheral blood mononuclear cells were isolated by Ficoll-Paque centrifugation in SepMate-50 tubes. PBMCs were cryopreserved in 90% FBS with roughly 10% DMSO in aliquots of roughly 1.8 to 4.5 million cells and stored in liquid nitrogen. The Qiagen AllPrep DNA/RNA Mini kit was used to extract genomic DNA. What was sequenced was blood. The receptor chain draws on TRBV6-5 and TRBJ1-2, with 9 bases in between that match TRBD1. The receptor's source is a person aged 55 to 70 with breast cancer. CDR3 loop: CASRRQGGTGGYTF. The nucleotide sequence is given as TGTGCCAGCCGTAGACAGGGGGGTACTGGTGGCTACACCTTC.